The T cell receptor (beta chain) described here comes from a study of shared clonotypes between healthy human individuals. In the study overall: CD4 naive and memory got three plates each, CD8 naive two, CD8 memory one. Study conclusions and caveats: Some clonotypes were shared by all four sorted-subset donors, while others were not shared. The non-shared ones had lower generation probabilities than the shared ones.

For sorted subsets, about 190 ng DNA per replicate equaled some 27,000 T cell genomes. The repertoire was sequenced with immunoSEQ multiplex PCR; TCRdb's copy has only in-frame clones and lacks some. The top ten clones hold 0.1% to 0.15% of a sample with around 2,000,000 clones, approximately 95% of them seen once. Note on this clone: Its antigen is undetermined.

CD4+ cells were split into CD45RA+ naive and CD45RA-negative memory subsets. Sequencing was carried out using naive CD4+ T cells sorted from blood. Documented subset: CD45RA+ positively selected. This TCR derives from a man younger than 30 in good health.

In nucleotides, the CDR3 is TGTGCCAGCAGGTCCGCTAGCGGGAGCTCCTACGAGCAGTACTTC. Its protein is CASRSASGSSYEQYF. The V gene is TRBV6-5, the J gene TRBJ2-7; TRBD2 aligns across 10 bases. Looked up from germline, CDR1 is MNHEY and CDR2 is SVGAGI. The CDR3 has 15 residues. After removal of 6 bases from V and 0 bases from J, the junction contained 5 bases not matched to a gene.